Listed below are T cell receptor beta chains from one sample, sequenced in a study of multiple sclerosis patients with progressive multifocal leukoencephalopathy. Clones were sequenced by immunoSEQ multiplex PCR, and TCRdb holds only the in-frame ones, with some missing. Counted here are tens of thousands of clones, 90% occurring once; the ten biggest clones make up approximately 1.4%. The input for sequencing was PBMCs, taken from a patient treated with natalizumab. The receptors shown here come from a human donor with multiple sclerosis. Both conserved end residues are part of each CDR3. The D gene is left open where the match is weak. The size field is filled for only some rows; it gives once, few, many or a size class.

clone size | J gene | D gene | V gene | CDR3 DNA | CDR3 protein
once | TRBJ1-5 | NA | TRBV6-6 | TGTGCCAGCGGTAGCAATCAGCCCCAGCATTTT | CASGSNQPQHF
NA | TRBJ1-4 | NA | TRBV6-6 | TGTGCCAGCAGTTCGGATGAAAAACTGTTTTTT | CASSSDEKLFF
NA | TRBJ2-3 | TRBD2 | TRBV9 | TGTGCCAGCAGCAGGACTAGGGGACGCCACAGCACAGATACGCAGTATTTT | CASSRTRGRHSTDTQYF
NA | TRBJ1-1 | NA | TRBV6-5 | TGTGCCAGCAGTTCGGGACAGAACACTGAAGCTTTCTTT | CASSSGQNTEAFF
once | TRBJ2-3 | NA | TRBV11-2 | TGTGCCAGCAGCTTATCTGATACGCAGTATTTT | CASSLSDTQYF
NA | TRBJ1-3 | TRBD1 | TRBV9 | TGTGCCAGCACCGAGCAGGGGGCAGCTGGAAACACCATATATTTT | CASTEQGAAGNTIYF
few | TRBJ1-2 | TRBD1 | TRBV7-9 | TGTGCCAGCGACAGGGGGCAAGACTATGGCTACACCTTC | CASDRGQDYGYTF
once | TRBJ1-2 | NA | TRBV2 | TGTGCCAGCAGTGAATTGGCTGCCCCCAACTATGGCTACACCTTC | CASSELAAPNYGYTF
NA | TRBJ2-7 | NA | TRBV4-1 | TGCGCCAGCAGCCAAGCCTTGGGGGTTTGGAGCTCCTACGAGCAGTACTTC | CASSQALGVWSSYEQYF
once | TRBJ2-1 | NA | TRBV7-3 | TGTGCCAGCAGCTTAAGGGAGAACAATGAGCAGTTCTTC | CASSLRENNEQFF
NA | TRBJ1-2 | NA | TRBV6-5 | TGTGCCAGCAGTTACGGGTCCAATAACTATGGCTACACCTTC | CASSYGSNNYGYTF
NA | TRBJ1-2 | TRBD1 | TRBV5-6 | TGTGCCAGCAGCTTAGGGACAGTCTATGGCTACACCTTC | CASSLGTVYGYTF
NA | TRBJ2-5 | NA | TRBV7-2 | TGTGCCAGCAGCTCAGGAACCGCACGCCTAGAGACCCAGTACTTC | CASSSGTARLETQYF
once | TRBJ2-2 | NA | TRBV27 | TGTGCCAGCAGTTACAGGGTGTCCGGGGAGCTGTTTTTT | CASSYRVSGELFF
NA | TRBJ2-1 | NA | TRBV2 | TGTGCCAGCAGTGAAACCGAATCCATCAATGAGCAGTTCTTC | CASSETESINEQFF
NA | TRBJ1-2 | NA | TRBV27 | TGTGCCAGCAGTGCGGGTGTTACCTATGGCTACACCTTC | CASSAGVTYGYTF
NA | TRBJ2-3 | TRBD2 | TRBV7-6 | TGTGCCAGCAGCTTGTCCCCTAGCGGGGGGGGCGGAGATACGCAGTATTTT | CASSLSPSGGGGDTQYF
NA | TRBJ1-6 | NA | TRBV7-2 | TGTGCCAGCAGCTTATATCTGCAGGCCAGTAATTCACCCCTCCACTTT | CASSLYLQASNSPLHF
NA | TRBJ2-7 | NA | TRBV5-1 | TGCGCCAGCAGCCCGGAGGCGGCAGGCTCCTACGAGCAGTACTTC | CASSPEAAGSYEQYF
NA | TRBJ2-5 | NA | TRBV7-8 | TGTGCCAGCAATACTTTCGGGGCTCGCACTGTCTCCTTGGAGACCCAGTACTTC | CASNTFGARTVSLETQYF
NA | TRBJ2-1 | TRBD2 | TRBV6-5 | TGTGCCAGCAGTTACGTCGCTAGCGGGGGGGGTGAGCAGTTCTTC | CASSYVASGGGEQFF
once | TRBJ1-3 | NA | TRBV27 | TGTGCCAGCGCGCCTCAGGGGAGCTCTGGAAACACCATATATTTT | CASAPQGSSGNTIYF
NA | TRBJ2-1 | TRBD1 | TRBV27 | TGTGCCAGCACCAGGGGGTCCTACAATGAGCAGTTCTTC | CASTRGSYNEQFF
NA | TRBJ1-2 | NA | TRBV6-5 | TGTGCCAGCAGTTACGGCCAGGGTCGTGGCTACACCTTC | CASSYGQGRGYTF
NA | TRBJ1-4 | NA | TRBV30 | TGTGCCTGGGACGCCGGCAGGGAGGCTGAAAAACTGTTTTTT | CAWDAGREAEKLFF
NA | TRBJ2-7 | NA | TRBV7-9 | TGTGCCAGCAGCGCTACCTACGAGCAGTACTTC | CASSATYEQYF
NA | TRBJ2-7 | TRBD1 | TRBV14 | TGTGCCAGCAGCCTCACAGGGGGCTACGAGCAGTACTTC | CASSLTGGYEQYF
NA | TRBJ2-1 | NA | TRBV5-6 | TGTGCCAGCAGCTTGCGACTGCGCAGCTCCTACAATGAGCAGTTCTTC | CASSLRLRSSYNEQFF
NA | TRBJ2-3 | NA | TRBV28 | TGTGCCAGCAGTTTCCGAGGGGGGGGCACAGATACGCAGTATTTT | CASSFRGGGTDTQYF
NA | TRBJ1-4 | NA | TRBV11-2 | TGTGCCAGCAGCCCCCGGGGAGGGAAGACTAATGAAAAACTGTTTTTT | CASSPRGGKTNEKLFF
NA | TRBJ2-7 | NA | TRBV7-9 | TGTGCCAGCAGTGGTTCTATAATCTACGAGCAGTACTTC | CASSGSIIYEQYF
NA | TRBJ1-1 | NA | TRBV6-5 | TGTGCCAGCAAGAGGGCGATGTGGTCCTCTGAAGCTTTCTTT | CASKRAMWSSEAFF
NA | TRBJ1-5 | NA | TRBV7-7 | TGTGCCAGCAGCTTAAGTTTTGGGGCGCCCCAGCATTTT | CASSLSFGAPQHF
NA | TRBJ2-5 | TRBD2 | TRBV5-4 | TGTGCCAGCAGGCGGCTAGCGGGGGACGCCCGGGAGACCCAGTACTTC | CASRRLAGDARETQYF
once | TRBJ1-1 | NA | TRBV9 | TGTGCCAGCAGCGGCGGGACGGCTGACACTGAAGCTTTCTTT | CASSGGTADTEAFF
NA | TRBJ1-1 | NA | TRBV9 | TGTGCCAGCAGCGCGGCGGAGGTGGCTGAAGCTTTCTTT | CASSAAEVAEAFF
NA | TRBJ2-7 | NA | TRBV7-3 | TGTGCCAGCAGCCTACCTCCTTTAGCGGACCGTGACGAGCAGTACTTC | CASSLPPLADRDEQYF
NA | TRBJ1-5 | TRBD1 | TRBV28 | TGTGCCAGCAGTCCCCCGACAGGGACCAATCAGCCCCAGCATTTT | CASSPPTGTNQPQHF
NA | TRBJ2-7 | NA | TRBV9 | TGTGCCAGCAGCGTAGCTGGGGTGACGGACGAGCAGTACTTC | CASSVAGVTDEQYF
NA | TRBJ1-1 | TRBD1 | TRBV5-4 | TGTGCCAGCAGCTTGGGGACAGGCGCCTACACTGAAGCTTTCTTT | CASSLGTGAYTEAFF
NA | TRBJ2-7 | NA | TRBV6-5 | TGTGCCAGCAGTCTTGCTGGGGGCTACGAGCAGTACTTC | CASSLAGGYEQYF
NA | TRBJ1-1 | NA | TRBV28 | TGTGCCAGCACCCTAGAAACGGACAGCAACACTGAAGCTTTCTTT | CASTLETDSNTEAFF
NA | TRBJ2-7 | TRBD1 | TRBV5-6 | TGTGCCAGCAGCTCAGGGACAGCTTTCGGCTACGAGCAGTACTTC | CASSSGTAFGYEQYF
once | TRBJ1-2 | NA | TRBV19 | TGTGCCAGTACATTGGACAGCCTAGGGGGCTATGGCTACACCTTC | CASTLDSLGGYGYTF
NA | TRBJ1-2 | TRBD1 | TRBV29-1 | TGCAGCGTGGGGACCCCCAGACAGGGGACCCTCAATGGCTACACCTTC | CSVGTPRQGTLNGYTF
NA | TRBJ1-1 | NA | TRBV20-1 | TGCAGTGCTCCCAGGAACACTGAAGCTTTCTTT | CSAPRNTEAFF
NA | TRBJ2-5 | TRBD2 | TRBV15 | TGTGCCACCAGCAGAGGGGCGGGGGTTACACAAGAGACCCAGTACTTC | CATSRGAGVTQETQYF
NA | TRBJ1-4 | TRBD1 | TRBV7-8 | TGTGCCAGCAGCCCCCAGGGGGCGATTAATGAAAAACTGTTTTTT | CASSPQGAINEKLFF